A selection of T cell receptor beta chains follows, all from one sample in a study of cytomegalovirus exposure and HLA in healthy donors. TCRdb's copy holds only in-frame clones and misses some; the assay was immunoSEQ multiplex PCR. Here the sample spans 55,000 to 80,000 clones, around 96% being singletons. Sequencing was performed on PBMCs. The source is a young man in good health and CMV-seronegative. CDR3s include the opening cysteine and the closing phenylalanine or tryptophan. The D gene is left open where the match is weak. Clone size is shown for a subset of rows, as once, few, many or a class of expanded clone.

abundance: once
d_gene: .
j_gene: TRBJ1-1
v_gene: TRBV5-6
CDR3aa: CASSLVTGTEAFF
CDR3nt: TGTGCCAGCAGCTTGGTCACCGGGACTGAAGCTTTCTTT

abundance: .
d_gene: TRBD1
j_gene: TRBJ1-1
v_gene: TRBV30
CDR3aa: CAEGQGMNTEAFF
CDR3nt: TGTGCCGAAGGACAGGGGATGAACACTGAAGCTTTCTTT

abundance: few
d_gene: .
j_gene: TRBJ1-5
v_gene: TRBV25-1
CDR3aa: CASSESGQPQHF
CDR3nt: TGTGCCAGCAGTGAATCCGGTCAGCCCCAGCATTTT

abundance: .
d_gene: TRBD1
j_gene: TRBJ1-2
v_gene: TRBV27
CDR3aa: CASYRGDYGYTF
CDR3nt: TGTGCCAGCTACAGGGGAGACTATGGCTACACCTTC

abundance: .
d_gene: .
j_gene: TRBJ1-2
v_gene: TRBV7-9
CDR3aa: CASSPGWALSLAGYTF
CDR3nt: TGTGCCAGCAGCCCTGGATGGGCCCTATCGCTCGCTGGCTACACCTTC

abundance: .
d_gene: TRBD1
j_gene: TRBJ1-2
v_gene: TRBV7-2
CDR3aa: CASSLETGLNYGYTF
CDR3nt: TGTGCCAGCAGCTTAGAGACAGGGCTCAACTATGGCTACACCTTC

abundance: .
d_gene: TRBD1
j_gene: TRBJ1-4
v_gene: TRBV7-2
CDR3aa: CASSFKPGGGEKLFF
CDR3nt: TGTGCCAGCAGCTTTAAGCCAGGGGGAGGCGAAAAACTGTTTTTT

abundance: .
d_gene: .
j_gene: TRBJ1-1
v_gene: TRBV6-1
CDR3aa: CASTWTVNTEAFF
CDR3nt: TGTGCCAGCACTTGGACAGTGAACACTGAAGCTTTCTTT

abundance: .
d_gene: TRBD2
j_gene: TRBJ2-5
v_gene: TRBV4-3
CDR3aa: CASSHGTSGGYQETQYF
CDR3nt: TGCGCCAGCAGCCACGGGACTAGCGGGGGGTACCAAGAGACCCAGTACTTC

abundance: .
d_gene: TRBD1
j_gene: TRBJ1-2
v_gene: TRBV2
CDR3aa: CASSRELQGDGYTF
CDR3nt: TGTGCCAGCAGCCGGGAGTTACAGGGGGATGGCTACACCTTC

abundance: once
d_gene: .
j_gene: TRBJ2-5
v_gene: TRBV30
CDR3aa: CAWSTGTVETQYF
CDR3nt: TGTGCCTGGAGTACAGGGACGGTGGAGACCCAGTACTTC

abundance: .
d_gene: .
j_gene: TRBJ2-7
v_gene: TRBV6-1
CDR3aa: CATSKESSYEQYF
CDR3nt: TGTGCCACCTCTAAGGAGAGCTCCTACGAGCAGTACTTC

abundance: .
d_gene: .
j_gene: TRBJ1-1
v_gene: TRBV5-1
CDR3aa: CASSSLGGPGGAEAFF
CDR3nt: TGCGCCAGCAGCTCCTTAGGAGGCCCAGGCGGCGCTGAAGCTTTCTTT

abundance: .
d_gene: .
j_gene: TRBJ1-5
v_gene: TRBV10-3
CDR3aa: CAISEASGEGHQPQHF
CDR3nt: TGTGCCATCAGTGAGGCGTCCGGGGAGGGTCACCAGCCCCAGCATTTT

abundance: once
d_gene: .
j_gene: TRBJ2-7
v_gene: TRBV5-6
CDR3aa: CASSLRTAPYEQYF
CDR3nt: TGTGCCAGCAGCTTGCGGACAGCGCCCTACGAGCAGTACTTC

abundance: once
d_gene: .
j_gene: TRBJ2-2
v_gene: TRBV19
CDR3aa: CASSIDIQGGTGELFF
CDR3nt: TGTGCCAGTAGTATAGATATTCAGGGTGGCACCGGGGAGCTGTTTTTT

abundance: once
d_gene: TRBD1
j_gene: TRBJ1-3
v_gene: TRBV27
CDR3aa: CASTWTGPGNTIYF
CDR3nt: TGTGCCAGCACCTGGACAGGGCCTGGAAACACCATATATTTT

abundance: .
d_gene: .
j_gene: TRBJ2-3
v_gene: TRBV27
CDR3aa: CASSLLTGSDTQYF
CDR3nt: TGTGCCAGCAGTTTGTTAACAGGGTCGGATACGCAGTATTTT

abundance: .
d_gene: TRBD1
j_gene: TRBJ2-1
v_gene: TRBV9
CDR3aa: CASSVTGAGNEQFF
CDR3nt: TGTGCCAGCAGCGTTACAGGGGCGGGCAATGAGCAGTTCTTC

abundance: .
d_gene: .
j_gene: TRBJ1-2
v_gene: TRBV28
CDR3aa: CASLTVNYGYTF
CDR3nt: TGTGCCAGCTTGACAGTGAACTATGGCTACACCTTC

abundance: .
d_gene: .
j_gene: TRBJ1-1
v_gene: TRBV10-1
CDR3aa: CASRWLQGKREMNTEAFF
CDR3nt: TGCGCCAGCAGATGGTTGCAGGGGAAGAGGGAGATGAACACTGAAGCTTTCTTT

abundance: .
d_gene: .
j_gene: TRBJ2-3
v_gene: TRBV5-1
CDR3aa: CASSHNQADTQYF
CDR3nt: TGCGCCAGCAGCCACAACCAAGCAGATACGCAGTATTTT

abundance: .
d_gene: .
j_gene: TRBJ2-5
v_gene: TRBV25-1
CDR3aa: CASTPHREPGETQYF
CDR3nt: TGTGCCAGCACCCCCCACAGGGAACCAGGAGAGACCCAGTACTTC

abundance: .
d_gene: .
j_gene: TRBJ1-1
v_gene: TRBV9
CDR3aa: CASSVQQGLEAFF
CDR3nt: TGTGCCAGCAGCGTTCAACAGGGATTAGAAGCTTTCTTT

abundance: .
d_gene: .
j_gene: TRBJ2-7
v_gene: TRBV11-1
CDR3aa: CASSRSTGYEQYF
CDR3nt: TGTGCCAGCAGCCGATCGACTGGTTACGAGCAGTACTTC